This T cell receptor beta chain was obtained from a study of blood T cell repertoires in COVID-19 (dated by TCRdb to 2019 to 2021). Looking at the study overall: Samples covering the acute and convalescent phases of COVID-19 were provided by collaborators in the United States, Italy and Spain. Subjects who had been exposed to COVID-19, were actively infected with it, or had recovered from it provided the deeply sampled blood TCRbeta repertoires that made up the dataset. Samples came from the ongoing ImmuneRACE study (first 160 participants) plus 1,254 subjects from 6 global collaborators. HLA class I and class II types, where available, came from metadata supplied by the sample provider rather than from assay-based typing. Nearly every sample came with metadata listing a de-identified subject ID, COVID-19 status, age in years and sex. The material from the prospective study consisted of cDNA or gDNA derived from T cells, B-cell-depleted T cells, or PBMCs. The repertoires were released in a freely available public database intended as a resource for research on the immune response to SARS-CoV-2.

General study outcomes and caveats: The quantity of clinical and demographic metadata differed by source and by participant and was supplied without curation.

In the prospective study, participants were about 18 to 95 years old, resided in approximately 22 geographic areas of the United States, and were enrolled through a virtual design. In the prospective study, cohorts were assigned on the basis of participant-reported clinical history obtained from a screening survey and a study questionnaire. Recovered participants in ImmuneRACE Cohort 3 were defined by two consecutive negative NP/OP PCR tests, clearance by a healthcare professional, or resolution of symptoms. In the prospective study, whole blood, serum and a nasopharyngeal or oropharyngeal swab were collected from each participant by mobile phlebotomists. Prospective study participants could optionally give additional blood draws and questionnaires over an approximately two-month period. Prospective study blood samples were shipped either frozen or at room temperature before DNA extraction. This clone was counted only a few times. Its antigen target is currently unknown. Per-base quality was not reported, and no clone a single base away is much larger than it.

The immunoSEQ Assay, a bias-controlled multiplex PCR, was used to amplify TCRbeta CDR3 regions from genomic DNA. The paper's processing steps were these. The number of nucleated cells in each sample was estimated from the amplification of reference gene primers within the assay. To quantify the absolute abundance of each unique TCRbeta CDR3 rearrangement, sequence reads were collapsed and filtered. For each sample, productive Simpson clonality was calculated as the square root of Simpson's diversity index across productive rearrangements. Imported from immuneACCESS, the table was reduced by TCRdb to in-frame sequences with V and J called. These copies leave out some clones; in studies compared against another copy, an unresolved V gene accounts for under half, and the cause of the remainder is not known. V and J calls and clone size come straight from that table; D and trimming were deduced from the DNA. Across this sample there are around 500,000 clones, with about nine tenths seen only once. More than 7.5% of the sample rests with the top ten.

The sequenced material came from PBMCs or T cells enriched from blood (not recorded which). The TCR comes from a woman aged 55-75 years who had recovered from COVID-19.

The nucleotide sequence reads TGTGCCAGCAGCCCGTTTGGGGCAGGGAAGGATGAGCAGTTCTTC. Its protein product is CASSPFGAGKDEQFF. The chain was built from TRBV7-8 and TRBJ2-1; TRBD1 is possibly the D segment (5 matching bases). A distance of 19 bases separates the germline ends of V and J, which lose 5 bases and 8 bases respectively. The CDR3 measures 15 amino acids from cysteine to phenylalanine. Of the read, only the CDR3 DNA is kept; its 45 bases are in frame from base 1. The germline V gene gives CDR1 as SGHVS and CDR2 as FQNEAQ.